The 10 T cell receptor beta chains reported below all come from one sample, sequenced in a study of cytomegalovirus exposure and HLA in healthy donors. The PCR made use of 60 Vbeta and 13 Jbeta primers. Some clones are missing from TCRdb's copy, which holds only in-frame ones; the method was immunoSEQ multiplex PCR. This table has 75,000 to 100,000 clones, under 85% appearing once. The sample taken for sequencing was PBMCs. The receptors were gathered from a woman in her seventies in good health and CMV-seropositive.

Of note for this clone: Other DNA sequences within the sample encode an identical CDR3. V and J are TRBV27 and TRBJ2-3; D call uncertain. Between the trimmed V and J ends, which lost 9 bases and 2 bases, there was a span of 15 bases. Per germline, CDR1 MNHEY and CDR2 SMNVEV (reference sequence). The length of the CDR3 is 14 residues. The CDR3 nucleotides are TGTGCCAGTACCATAAACAGAGACACAGATACGCAGTATTTT. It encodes CASTINRDTDTQYF.

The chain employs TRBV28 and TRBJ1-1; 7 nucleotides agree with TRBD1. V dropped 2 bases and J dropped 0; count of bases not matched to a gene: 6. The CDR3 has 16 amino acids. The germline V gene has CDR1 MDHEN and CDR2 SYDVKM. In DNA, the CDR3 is TGTGCCAGCAGTTTAGGACAGGCGAGTGTGAACACTGAAGCTTTCTTT. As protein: CASSLGQASVNTEAFF.

The CDR3 here is CASSYGANSGNTIYF. The CDR3 DNA reads as TGTGCCAGCAGTTATGGGGCAAACTCTGGAAACACCATATATTTT. The gene calls are TRBV6-5 and TRBJ1-3, with D possibly matching TRBD1 (5 bases). The ends were cut back, 3 bases at V and 0 bases at J, with 9 bases in the middle. Germline CDR1 and CDR2: MNHEY and SVGAGI. This CDR3 spans 15 amino acids.

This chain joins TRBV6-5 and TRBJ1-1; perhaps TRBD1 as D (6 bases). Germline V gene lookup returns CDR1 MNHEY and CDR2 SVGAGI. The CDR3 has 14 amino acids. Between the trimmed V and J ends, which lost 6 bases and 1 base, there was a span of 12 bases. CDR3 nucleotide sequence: TGTGCCAGCAGCAGGACAGCGAAGAACACTGAAGCTTTCTTT. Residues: CASSRTAKNTEAFF.

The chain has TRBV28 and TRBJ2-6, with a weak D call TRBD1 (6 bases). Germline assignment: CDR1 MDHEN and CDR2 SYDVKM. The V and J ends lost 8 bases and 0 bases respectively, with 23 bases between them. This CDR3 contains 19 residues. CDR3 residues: CASLPTPGQGSSGANVLTF. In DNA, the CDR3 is TGTGCCAGCCTCCCAACCCCGGGGCAGGGGAGCTCTGGGGCCAACGTCCTGACTTTC.

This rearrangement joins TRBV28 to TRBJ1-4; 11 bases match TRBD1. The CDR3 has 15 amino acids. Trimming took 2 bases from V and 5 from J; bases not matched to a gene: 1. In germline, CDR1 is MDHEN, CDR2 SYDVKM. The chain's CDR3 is CASSLGDRGNEKLFF. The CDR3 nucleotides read TGTGCCAGCAGTTTAGGGGACAGGGGGAATGAAAAACTGTTTTTT.

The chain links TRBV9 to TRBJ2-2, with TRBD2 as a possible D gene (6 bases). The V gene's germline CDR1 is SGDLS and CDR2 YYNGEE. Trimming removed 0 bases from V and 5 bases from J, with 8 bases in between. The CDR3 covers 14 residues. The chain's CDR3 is CASSVGAGTGELFF. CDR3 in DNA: TGTGCCAGCAGCGTAGGGGCGGGGACCGGGGAGCTGTTTTTT.

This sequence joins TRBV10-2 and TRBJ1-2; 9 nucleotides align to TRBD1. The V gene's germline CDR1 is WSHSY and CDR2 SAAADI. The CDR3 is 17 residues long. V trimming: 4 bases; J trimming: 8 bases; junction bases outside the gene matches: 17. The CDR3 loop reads CASSGYRRGQGQFGYTF. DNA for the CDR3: TGCGCCAGCAGTGGATACCGTAGGGGACAGGGTCAATTCGGCTACACCTTC.

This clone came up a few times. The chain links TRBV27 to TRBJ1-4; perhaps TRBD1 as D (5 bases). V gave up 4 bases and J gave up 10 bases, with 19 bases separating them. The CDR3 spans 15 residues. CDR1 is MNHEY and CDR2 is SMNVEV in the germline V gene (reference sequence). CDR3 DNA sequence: TGTGCCAGCAGTTCGTGGGGCTTTTCCGGGGGAAAACTGTTTTTT. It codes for CASSSWGFSGGKLFF.

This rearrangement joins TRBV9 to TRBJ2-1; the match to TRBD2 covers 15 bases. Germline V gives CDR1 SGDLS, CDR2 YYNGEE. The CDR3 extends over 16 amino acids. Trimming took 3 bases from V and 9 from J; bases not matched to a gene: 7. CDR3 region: CASSGGLAGGPGEQFF. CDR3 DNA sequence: TGTGCCAGCAGCGGCGGACTAGCGGGAGGGCCGGGTGAGCAGTTCTTC.